The source of this T cell receptor (beta chain) is a study of T cell repertoires in cytomegalovirus infection (dated by TCRdb to between 2018 and 2020). Looking at the study overall: Donor HLA type was relevant to the analysis, as public TCR beta signatures indicated carriage of CMV infection together with the matching HLA type. The investigation overall reported the following: In both this cohort and an independent cohort of a few hundred donors, the cumulative frequency of public TCR beta family members distinguished carriers of CMV infection plus the relevant HLA type. The ex vivo response was dominated by HLA-C-restricted CMV-specific TCR beta clonotypes, and the single most frequent clonotype in two of eight donors was supplied by these HLA-C-restricted clonotypes.

The CDR3, from cysteine to phenylalanine, totals 15 residues. The kept DNA is CDR3 alone, 45 bases in frame from the first base. The germline V gene gives CDR1 as SGHTA and CDR2 as FQGTGA. Trimming leaves V shorter by 4 bases and J shorter by 10 bases, with the junction holding 6 bases beyond the gene matches. The sequencing machine was an Illumina HiSeq 1500. TCRdb took the public reads, trimmed them with fastp at Q25, ran MiXCR for clone calling and kept in-frame beta chains. When rows share a CDR3 protein, they turn into one entry using the most common DNA and genes. The sample table holds approximately 240,000 distinct CDR3 sequences, of which approximately 13% were seen once. 1.5% to 2% of the sample lies in the top ten. To note about this clonotype: Its antigen has not been determined. No base quality values were provided; no much bigger clone lies one nucleotide off.

The receptor's source is a human donor in good health (CMV status not recorded). Some clones in this sample may be carry-over from other donors' samples. The rearrangement joined TRBV7-3 to TRBJ2-1; 14 middle bases align to TRBD2. Sequences were obtained from PBMCs. The nucleotide sequence is TGTGCCAGCAGCTGGGGGGGGACTAGCGGGAGCGAGCAGTTCTTC. It translates to CASSWGGTSGSEQFF.